This TCR beta chain was identified during a study of T-cell reconstitution after alpha-beta-depleted transplantation in children. Overall study results and limits: The main origin of T-cell counts and diversity one year after transplant was newly produced T cells. There were reportedly several hundred expanded graft clones from which alpha-beta T cells came about two months after transplant. Day-60 TCRbeta diversity that was high in some patients was derived from surviving recipient T cells and thymic progenitors.

CDR3 length: 12 amino acids. Germline CDR1 and CDR2: DFQATT and SNEGSKA (reference sequence). Comment on this clonotype: No antigen is known for it.

Library preparation (for TCRbeta) was performed with unique molecular identifiers. MiXCR, run by TCRdb on the PCR reads, gives a single entry per CDR3 protein. The table lists roughly 250,000 distinct CDR3 sequences, around 8% of them singletons. The clonotype originates from a male patient between 5 and 17 years old who had a stem cell transplant for acute lymphoblastic leukemia, so the T cells may come from the graft donor. The sequencing used PBMCs, mostly from graft donor cells, collected 180 days after TCRalphabeta/CD19-depleted stem cell transplant. The chain combines TRBV20-1 with TRBJ2-3; 10 bases align to TRBD2. The CDR3 coding sequence is TGCAGCCTTAGCGGGGGGACAGATACGCAGTATTTT. Amino acids: CSLSGGTDTQYF.